This entry lists 27 T cell receptor beta chains sequenced from one sample in a study of T-cell memory formation after mild COVID-19. MiXCR was run by TCRdb on the 5' RACE reads, yielding one entry per CDR3 protein. The sample records 120,000 or so distinct CDR3 sequences, over 15% being singletons. Sequenced: PBMCs or a T cell subset sorted from them (not recorded which). Receptors were obtained from a man aged 18 to 30 who had mild COVID-19 (a few samples of this study predate the infection). Cell type and time point are not known.

This clonotype was observed a few times. The gene calls are TRBV6-5 and TRBJ1-6; 7 positions agree with TRBD1. Looked up from germline, CDR1 is MNHEY and CDR2 is SVGAGI. The CDR3 contains 18 residues. The trim removed 6 bases at V and 9 bases at J, leaving 20 bases unmatched. The CDR3 nucleotides are TGTGCCAGCAGCCGGGCTCTCGGACAGGCCGGAGGGATTTCACCCCTCCACTTT. This encodes CASSRALGQAGGISPLHF.

Written as DNA, the CDR3 is TGTGCCACCAGTGAAGCTAGCACAGATACGCAGTATTTT. Translation gives CATSEASTDTQYF. This chain connects TRBV24-1 to TRBJ2-3; D is unclear. CDR1 is KGHDR and CDR2 is SFDVKD in the germline V gene. Between the trimmed V and J ends, which lost 4 bases and 0 bases, there was a span of 4 bases. CDR3 length: 13 residues.

This clonotype was seen a handful of times. V usage is TRBV20-1 and J usage is TRBJ2-1, with TRBD2 matching over 11 bases. The CDR3 spans 14 residues. V gave up 3 bases and J gave up 14 bases; unmatched junction bases: 12. CDR1 is DFQATT, CDR2 SNEGSKA, per germline (reference sequence). The DNA of the CDR3 is TGCAGTGCTAGCAGGACTAGCGGGTCTGGGGGAGAGTTCTTC. As protein: CSASRTSGSGGEFF.

Only a few counts were recorded for this clonotype. The V gene is TRBV5-1, the J gene TRBJ2-2; weak D call: TRBD2 (6 bases). The CDR3 has 15 amino acids. V lost 6 bases and J lost 3, with 15 bases in between. From germline, CDR1 is SGHRS and CDR2 YFSETQ. The CDR3 here is CASTPRVADTGELFF. Written as DNA, the CDR3 is TGCGCCAGCACTCCCAGGGTAGCGGACACCGGGGAGCTGTTTTTT.

This sequence joins TRBV6-5 and TRBJ2-3; no clear D. Trimming shortened V by 4 bases and J by 0 bases, and 14 bases separated the two germline ends. Germline V gives CDR1 MNHEY, CDR2 SVGAGI. The CDR3 runs to 16 residues. In nucleotides, the CDR3 is TGTGCCAGCAGTTCCATAGGGCGGTATAGCACAGATACGCAGTATTTT. Residues: CASSSIGRYSTDTQYF.

This chain joins TRBV5-4 and TRBJ2-3; 11 positions match TRBD2. Germline trimming cut 4 bases from V and 5 bases from J; bases unmatched to any gene: 3. In germline, CDR1 is SGHNT, CDR2 YYREEE (reference sequence). This CDR3 spans 14 amino acids. CDR3 coding DNA: TGTGCCAGCAGCAGTAGCGGGGGGGGAGATACGCAGTATTTT. It encodes CASSSSGGGDTQYF.

This clonotype was observed a handful of times. J is TRBJ2-7 and V is TRBV12-3 or TRBV12-4; D call uncertain. V lost 5 bases, J lost 7 bases, and 15 bases lay in between. CDR3 length: 13 residues. CDR3 sequence reads: CASSPRSSGEQYV. In DNA, the CDR3 is TGTGCCAGCAGTCCCAGGAGTAGTGGGGAGCAGTACGTC.

V usage is TRBV20-1 and J usage is TRBJ2-7; a weak D match, TRBD2 (6 bases). Trimming shortened V by 3 bases and J by 3 bases, and 15 bases separated the two germline ends. The CDR3 runs 14 residues. Germline V gene lookup returns CDR1 DFQATT and CDR2 SNEGSKA (reference sequence). The chain's CDR3 is CSASRPGLYYEQYF. CDR3 DNA sequence: TGCAGTGCTAGTCGTCCGGGACTGTACTACGAGCAGTACTTC.

V gene TRBV6-5 combines with J gene TRBJ1-1, with D unclear. Germline loops: CDR1 MNHEY, CDR2 SVGAGI. V lost 7 bases and J 0 bases, leaving 12 bases between the germline ends. This CDR3 has 14 amino acids. The CDR3 region has the DNA TGTGCCAGCAAAGTTCCGGGTTTGAACACTGAAGCTTTCTTT. Encoded protein: CASKVPGLNTEAFF.

In this sample, this clonotype turned up a few times. The rearrangement links TRBV6-6 to TRBJ1-1; TRBD1 matches 7 bases. The ends lost 4 bases at V and 9 bases at J; junction bases unmatched: 5. The CDR3 loop spans 12 amino acids. CDR1 is MNHNY and CDR2 is SVGAGI in the germline V gene (reference sequence). The CDR3 is CASSLQGLQAFF. Here the CDR3 DNA reads TGTGCCAGCAGTTTACAGGGGCTTCAAGCTTTCTTT.

This clonotype was detected only a few times. J is TRBJ2-3 and V is TRBV3-1; tentatively, D is TRBD2 (6 bases). Looked up from germline, CDR1 is LGHDT and CDR2 is YNNKEL (reference sequence). The CDR3 consists of 15 residues. V lost 3 bases and J 3 bases, leaving 13 bases between the germline ends. The CDR3 nucleotides are TGTGCCAGCAGCCATCCTAGCGTCGGAACAGATACGCAGTATTTT. This encodes CASSHPSVGTDTQYF.

This clonotype has more than one count but fewer than ten. This rearrangement joins TRBV5-1 to TRBJ2-1; D may match TRBD1 or TRBD2 (5 bases each). The CDR3 runs to 13 residues. Per germline, CDR1 SGHRS and CDR2 YFSETQ. The V end was cut by 2 bases, the J end by 10 bases, with 13 bases between. This CDR3 is CASSFWLAGEQFF. DNA of the CDR3: TGCGCCAGCAGCTTTTGGCTAGCAGGGGAGCAGTTCTTC.

This clonotype was observed a handful of times. V gene TRBV29-1 combines with J gene TRBJ2-3, with D unclear. Trimming took off 4 bases at V and 0 bases at J, with 8 bases between the two ends. Germline lookup yields CDR1 SQVTM and CDR2 ANQGSEA. This CDR3 has 13 amino acids. DNA of the CDR3: TGCAGCGTTGTCACGGATAGCACAGATACGCAGTATTTT. Translation gives CSVVTDSTDTQYF.

The chain joins TRBV19 to TRBJ1-2; 7 positions match TRBD1. The CDR3 length is 14 residues. CDR1 is LNHDA, CDR2 SQIVND, per germline (reference sequence). The V gene end was trimmed by 6 bases and the J gene end by 3 bases; junction bases not matched to a gene: 7. CDR3 sequence (DNA): TGTGCCAGTAGCCCTAACAGGGGTGACTATGGCTACACCTTC. It yields the protein CASSPNRGDYGYTF.

This clonotype has a handful of counts. The CDR3 nucleotides read TGTGCCAGCAGCTTACGCGCGGGTGTTCCCCGGGAGACCCAGTACTTC. Translation gives CASSLRAGVPRETQYF. This chain links TRBV11-2 with TRBJ2-5; possible D gene TRBD2, 5 bases. CDR1 and CDR2 from the germline V gene are SGHAT and FQNNGV. The CDR3 covers 16 residues. V was clipped by 2 bases and J by 5 bases, with 18 bases between them.

About this clonotype: An end of the junction does not agree with germline; a read error may underlie this. The chain employs TRBV7-7 and TRBJ2-5, with 8 bases that match TRBD1. Germline CDR1 SSHAT, CDR2 FNYEAQ (reference sequence). The CDR3 sequence is 14 residues long. The CDR3 protein is CASSRSGGEKTQYF. In DNA form, the CDR3 reads TGTGCTAGCAGCCGATCAGGGGGCGAAAAGACCCAGTACTTC.

This chain links TRBV6-2 or TRBV6-3 with TRBJ1-5; tentative D call: TRBD1 (5 bases). V was trimmed by 8 bases and J by 4 bases, leaving 9 bases between them. The CDR3 consists of 12 residues. In germline, CDR1 is MNHEY, CDR2 SVGEGT. The CDR3 DNA reads as TGTGCCAGCGGGACGATAAATCAGCCCCAGCATTTT. Translation gives CASGTINQPQHF.

In its sample, this clonotype was seen a few times. The chain recombines TRBV7-9 with TRBJ1-2; D is possibly TRBD1 (5 bases). In germline, CDR1 is SEHNR, CDR2 FQNEAQ (reference sequence). V lost 2 bases and J 4 bases, leaving 8 bases between the germline ends. The CDR3 covers 13 residues. CDR3 nucleotide sequence: TGTGCCAGCAGCTTACAAGGGACCTATGGCTACACCTTC. The encoded protein is CASSLQGTYGYTF.

V and J are TRBV7-9 and TRBJ2-1; TRBD1 matches 9 bases. The CDR3 loop spans 14 amino acids. Germline assignment: CDR1 SEHNR and CDR2 FQNEAQ (reference sequence). V shed 4 bases and J 12 bases; nucleotides not matched to a gene: 10. The CDR3 protein is CASSSWDREEGQFF. CDR3 nucleotides: TGTGCCAGCAGCTCCTGGGACAGGGAAGAAGGGCAGTTCTTC. Combining the CDR3 with reference TRBV7-9 and TRBJ2-1 gives the whole variable domain DTGVSQNPRHKITKRGQNVTFRCDPISEHNRLYWYRQTLGQGPEFLTYFQNEAQLEKSRLLSDRFSAERPKGSFSTLEIQRTEQGDSAMYLCASSSWDREEGQFFGPGTRLTVL.

This clonotype was seen a few times. The chain recombines TRBV6-5 with TRBJ2-6, with D maybe TRBD2 (7 bases). The CDR3 runs 17 residues. Trimming removed 3 bases from V and 2 bases from J, with 14 bases in between. Germline V lookup: CDR1 MNHEY, CDR2 SVGAGI. The CDR3 region has the DNA TGTGCCAGCAGTTATGCGGGGGCCAACCCTGGGGCCAACGTCCTGACTTTC. Protein product: CASSYAGANPGANVLTF.

This clonotype was counted between two and nine times. The chain combines TRBV12-3 or TRBV12-4 with TRBJ2-7; tentatively, D is TRBD1 (6 bases). Trimming shortened V by 4 bases and J by 1 base, and 20 bases separated the two germline ends. The CDR3 loop spans 17 amino acids. The CDR3 DNA sequence: TGTGCCAGCAGTTCGGAGGCCAATACAGGGTTTTCCTACGAGCAGTACTTC. Translation gives CASSSEANTGFSYEQYF.

The rearrangement links TRBV9 to TRBJ1-2; D is unclear. Deletions cut 4 bases from V and 7 bases from J, with 11 bases between. The CDR3 runs to 12 residues. Germline loops: CDR1 SGDLS, CDR2 YYNGEE. Here the CDR3 reads CASSKDLVGYTF. CDR3 coding DNA: TGTGCCAGCAGCAAGGACCTAGTTGGCTACACCTTC.

This chain links TRBV7-8 with TRBJ2-5; possible D gene TRBD1, 6 bases. Trimming cost V 3 bases and J 4 bases, with 15 bases left between them. The CDR3 spans 15 residues. Per the germline V gene, CDR1 is SGHVS and CDR2 is FQNEAQ. For the CDR3, the DNA is TGTGCCAGCAGCTTGTTCCCAGGGGCCCGAGAGACCCAGTACTTC. As protein: CASSLFPGARETQYF.

The V and J genes are TRBV10-2 and TRBJ1-1; 10 bases match TRBD1. The V gene end was trimmed by 6 bases and the J gene end by 2 bases; junction bases not matched to a gene: 3. CDR1 and CDR2 (germline): WSHSY, SAAADI. CDR3 size: 14 residues. Here the CDR3 DNA reads TGCGCCAGCAGGCGGGACAGGGGAAACACTGAAGCTTTCTTT. This gives the protein CASRRDRGNTEAFF.

J is TRBJ1-1 and V is TRBV3-1; D remains ambiguous. The V end lost 1 base, the J end lost 5 bases, and 2 bases lay between the germline ends. CDR1 is LGHDT, CDR2 YNNKEL, per germline (reference sequence). This CDR3 region has 11 residues. In nucleotides, the CDR3 is TGTGCCAGCAGCCAAGGAACTGAAGCTTTCTTT. The encoded protein is CASSQGTEAFF.

V gene TRBV19 combines with J gene TRBJ1-5; D possibly corresponds to TRBD1 (5 bases). The CDR3 has 14 residues. The germline V and J ends were trimmed by 6 bases and 6 bases, with 15 bases remaining between them. Per germline, CDR1 LNHDA and CDR2 SQIVND (reference sequence). CDR3 nucleotide sequence: TGTGCCAGTAGGAGGGGTATTCCCAGTCAGCCCCAGCATTTT. It specifies CASRRGIPSQPQHF.

The chain carries TRBV6-6 and TRBJ2-7; D is possibly TRBD2 (5 bases). The germline CDR1 and CDR2 sequences are MNHNY and SVGAGI (reference sequence). V was clipped by 2 bases and J by 5 bases, with 10 bases between them. There are 13 residues in the CDR3. The CDR3 loop is CASSYAPEDEQYF. In nucleotides, the CDR3 is TGTGCCAGCAGTTACGCGCCGGAGGACGAGCAGTACTTC.